This entry describes one T cell receptor (beta chain). The data originate from a study of blood T cell repertoires in COVID-19. The V gene lost 3 bases and the J gene lost 2 bases, with 16 bases spanning the gap. The CDR3 sequence is 16 residues long. Per the germline V gene, CDR1 is MGHRA and CDR2 is YSYEKL. This table comes from immunoSEQ multiplex PCR, and its TCRdb copy is limited to in-frame clones, with some not included. The repertoire holds fewer than 200,000 clones, around 83% seen once, with around 3.6% in the top ten. The chain is built from TRBV4-1 and TRBJ1-1; weak D call: TRBD1 (6 bases). This TCR came from a woman between 50 and 59 years old in a cohort exposed to, infected with or recovered from COVID-19 (not recorded which). Specimen: PBMCs or T cells enriched from blood (not recorded which). The CDR3 sequence is CASSQPTRDTNTEAFF. In nucleotides, the CDR3 is TGCGCCAGCAGCCAGCCGACCCGGGACACCAACACTGAAGCTTTCTTT.